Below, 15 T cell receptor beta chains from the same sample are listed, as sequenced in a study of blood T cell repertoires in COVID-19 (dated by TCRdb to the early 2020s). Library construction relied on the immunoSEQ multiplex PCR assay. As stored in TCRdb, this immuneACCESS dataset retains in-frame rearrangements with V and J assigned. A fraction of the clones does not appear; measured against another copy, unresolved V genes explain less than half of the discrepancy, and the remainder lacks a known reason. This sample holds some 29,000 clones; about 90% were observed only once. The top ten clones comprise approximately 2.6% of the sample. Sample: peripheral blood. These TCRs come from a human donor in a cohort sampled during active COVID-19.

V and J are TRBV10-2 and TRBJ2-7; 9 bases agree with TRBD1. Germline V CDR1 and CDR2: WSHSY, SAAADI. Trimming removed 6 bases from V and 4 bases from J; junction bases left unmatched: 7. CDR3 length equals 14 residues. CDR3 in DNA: TGCGCCAGCAGCAAAATGGGACAGGGATACGAGCAGTACTTC. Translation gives CASSKMGQGYEQYF.

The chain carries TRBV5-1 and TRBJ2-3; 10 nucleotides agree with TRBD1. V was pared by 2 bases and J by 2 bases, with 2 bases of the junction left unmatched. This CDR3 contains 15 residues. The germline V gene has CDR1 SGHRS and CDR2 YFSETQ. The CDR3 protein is CASSLGQGDTDTQYF. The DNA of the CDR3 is TGCGCCAGCAGCTTAGGACAGGGGGACACAGATACGCAGTATTTT.

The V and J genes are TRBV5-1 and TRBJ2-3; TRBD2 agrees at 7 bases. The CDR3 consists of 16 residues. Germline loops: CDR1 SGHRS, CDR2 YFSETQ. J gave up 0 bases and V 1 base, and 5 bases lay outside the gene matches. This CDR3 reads CASSLSAGYSTDTQYF. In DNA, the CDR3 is TGCGCCAGCAGCTTGTCAGCGGGGTATAGCACAGATACGCAGTATTTT.

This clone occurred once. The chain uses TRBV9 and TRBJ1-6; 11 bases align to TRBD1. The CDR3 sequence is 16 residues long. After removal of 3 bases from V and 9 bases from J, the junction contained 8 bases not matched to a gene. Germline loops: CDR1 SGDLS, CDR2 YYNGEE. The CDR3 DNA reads TGTGCCAGCAGCGGACCGGGACAGGGGGTCGGTTCACCCCTCCACTTT. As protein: CASSGPGQGVGSPLHF.

The CDR3 loop is CASRTENNEKLFF. The DNA for the CDR3 is TGTGCCAGCAGGACTGAAAATAATGAAAAACTGTTTTTT. This rearrangement joins TRBV25-1 to TRBJ1-4, with D uncertain. The CDR3 has 13 residues. Germline V lookup: CDR1 MGHDK, CDR2 SYGVNS. V lost 6 bases, J lost 4 bases, and 9 bases lay in between.

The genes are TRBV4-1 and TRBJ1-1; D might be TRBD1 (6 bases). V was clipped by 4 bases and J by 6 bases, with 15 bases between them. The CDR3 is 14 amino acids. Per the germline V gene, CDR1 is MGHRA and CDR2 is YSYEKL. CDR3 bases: TGCGCCAGCAGCCCCACAAGGGGGGGGGCTGAAGCTTTCTTT. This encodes CASSPTRGGAEAFF.

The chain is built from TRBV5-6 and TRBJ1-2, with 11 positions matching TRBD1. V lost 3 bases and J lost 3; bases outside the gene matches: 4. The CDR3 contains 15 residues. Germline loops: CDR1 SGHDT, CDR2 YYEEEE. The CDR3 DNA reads TGTGCCAGCAGCTGGGGACAGGGGGGAGACTATGGCTACACCTTC. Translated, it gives CASSWGQGGDYGYTF.

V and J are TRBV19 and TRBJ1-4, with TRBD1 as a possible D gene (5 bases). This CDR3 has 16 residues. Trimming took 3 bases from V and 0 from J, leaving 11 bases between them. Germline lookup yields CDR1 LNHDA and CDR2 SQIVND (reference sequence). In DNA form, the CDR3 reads TGTGCCAGTAGTATCATGGGGGGGGCAACTAATGAAAAACTGTTTTTT. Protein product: CASSIMGGATNEKLFF.

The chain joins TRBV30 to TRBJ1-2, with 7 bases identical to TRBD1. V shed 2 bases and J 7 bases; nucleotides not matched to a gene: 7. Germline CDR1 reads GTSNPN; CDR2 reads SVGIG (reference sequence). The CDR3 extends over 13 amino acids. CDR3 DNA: TGTGCCTGGAGTTTACAGGGGTGGCGTGGCTACACCTTC. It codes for CAWSLQGWRGYTF.

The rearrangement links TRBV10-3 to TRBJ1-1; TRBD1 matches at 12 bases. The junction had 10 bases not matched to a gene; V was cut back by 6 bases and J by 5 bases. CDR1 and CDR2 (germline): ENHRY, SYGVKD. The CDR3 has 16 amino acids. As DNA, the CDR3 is TGTGCCATCAGGCCGGGGACAGGGGGCGATAGGACTGAAGCTTTCTTT. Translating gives CAIRPGTGGDRTEAFF.

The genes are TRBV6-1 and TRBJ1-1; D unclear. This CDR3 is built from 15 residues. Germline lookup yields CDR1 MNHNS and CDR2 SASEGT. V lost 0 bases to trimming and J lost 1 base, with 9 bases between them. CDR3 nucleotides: TGTGCCAGCAGTGAAGCGTCGGTCGGGAACACTGAAGCTTTCTTT. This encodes CASSEASVGNTEAFF.

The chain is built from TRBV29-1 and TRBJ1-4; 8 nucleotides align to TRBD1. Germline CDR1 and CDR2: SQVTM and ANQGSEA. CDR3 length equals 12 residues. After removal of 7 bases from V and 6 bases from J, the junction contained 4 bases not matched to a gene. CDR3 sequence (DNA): TGCAGCGCCGGACAGGGTTATGAAAAACTGTTTTTT. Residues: CSAGQGYEKLFF.

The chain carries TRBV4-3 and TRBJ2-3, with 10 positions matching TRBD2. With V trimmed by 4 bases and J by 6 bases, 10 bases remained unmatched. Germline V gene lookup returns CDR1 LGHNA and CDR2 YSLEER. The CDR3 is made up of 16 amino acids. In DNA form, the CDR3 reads TGCGCCAGCAGCCGAGTACTAGCGGGGAGGGCCGATACGCAGTATTTT. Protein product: CASSRVLAGRADTQYF.

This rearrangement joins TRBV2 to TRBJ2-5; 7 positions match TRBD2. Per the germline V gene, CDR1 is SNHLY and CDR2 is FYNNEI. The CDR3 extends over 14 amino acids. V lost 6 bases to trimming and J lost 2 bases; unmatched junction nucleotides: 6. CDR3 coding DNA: TGTGCCAGCAGCGATCGGACTAGGCAAGAGACCCAGTACTTC. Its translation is CASSDRTRQETQYF.

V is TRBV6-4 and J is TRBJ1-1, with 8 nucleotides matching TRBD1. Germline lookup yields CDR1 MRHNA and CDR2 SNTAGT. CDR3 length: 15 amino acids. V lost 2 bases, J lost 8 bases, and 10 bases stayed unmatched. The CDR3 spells CASSDTTGAAKEAFF. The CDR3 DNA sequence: TGTGCCAGCAGTGACACGACAGGGGCCGCGAAAGAAGCTTTCTTT.